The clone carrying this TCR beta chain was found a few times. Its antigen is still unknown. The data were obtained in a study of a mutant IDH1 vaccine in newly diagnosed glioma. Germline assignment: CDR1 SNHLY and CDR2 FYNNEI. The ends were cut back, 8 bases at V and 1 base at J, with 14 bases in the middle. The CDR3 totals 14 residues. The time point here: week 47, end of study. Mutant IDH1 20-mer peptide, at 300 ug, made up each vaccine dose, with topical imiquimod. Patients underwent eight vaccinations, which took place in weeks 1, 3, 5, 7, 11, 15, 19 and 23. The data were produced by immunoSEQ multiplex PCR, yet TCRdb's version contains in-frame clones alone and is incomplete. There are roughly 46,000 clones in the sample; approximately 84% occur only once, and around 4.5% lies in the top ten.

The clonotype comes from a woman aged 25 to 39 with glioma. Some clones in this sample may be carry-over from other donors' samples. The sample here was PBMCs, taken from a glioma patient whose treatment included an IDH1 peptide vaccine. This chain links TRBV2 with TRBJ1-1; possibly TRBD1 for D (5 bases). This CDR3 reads CASLLRVRNTEAFF. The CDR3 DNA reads TGTGCCAGCCTTCTCAGGGTGAGGAACACTGAAGCTTTCTTT. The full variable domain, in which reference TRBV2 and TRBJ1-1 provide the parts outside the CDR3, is EPEVTQTPSHQVTQMGQEVILRCVPISNHLYFYWYRQILGQKVEFLVSFYNNEISEKSEIFDDQFSVERPDGSNFTLKIRSTKLEDSAMYFCASLLRVRNTEAFFGQGTRLTVV.